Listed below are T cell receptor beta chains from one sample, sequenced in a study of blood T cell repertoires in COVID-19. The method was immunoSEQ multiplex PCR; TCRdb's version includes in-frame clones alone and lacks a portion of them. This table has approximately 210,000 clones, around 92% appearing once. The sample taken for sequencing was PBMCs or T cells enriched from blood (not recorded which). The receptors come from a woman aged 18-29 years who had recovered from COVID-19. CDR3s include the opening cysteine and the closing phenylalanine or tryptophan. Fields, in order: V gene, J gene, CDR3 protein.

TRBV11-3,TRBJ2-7,CASSLGEGGNYEQYF
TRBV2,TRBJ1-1,CASSHRTRVRNPEAFF
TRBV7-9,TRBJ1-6,CASSTSTGVTYNSPLHF
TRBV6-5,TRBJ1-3,CASKADTIYF
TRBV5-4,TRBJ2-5,CASSSLGFGGVFGETQYF
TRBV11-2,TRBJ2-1,CASSFSWTGGSNEQFF
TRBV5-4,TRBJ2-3,CASGLLTSGLKRASTDTQYF
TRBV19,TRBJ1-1,CASRYRRDSPNTEAFF
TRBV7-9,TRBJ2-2,CASSLVADRGTGELFF
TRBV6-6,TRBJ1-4,CASSYPRRGTNEKLFF
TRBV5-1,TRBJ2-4,CASSKRAGTDLTKNIQYF
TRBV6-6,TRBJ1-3,CASSRALPGDSGNTIYF
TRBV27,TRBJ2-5,CASSFRETQYF
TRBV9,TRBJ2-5,CASSVASGGRTQYF
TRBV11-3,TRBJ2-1,CASSLGDSGGNNEQFF
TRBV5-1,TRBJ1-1,CASSSQGGQDEAFF
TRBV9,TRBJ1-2,CASGQAGYGYTF
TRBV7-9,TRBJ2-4,CASSPDRAGGKNIQYF
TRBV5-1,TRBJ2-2,CASSSLPTPGELFF
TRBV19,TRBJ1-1,CASSPQPQVAEAFF
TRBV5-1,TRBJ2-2,CASSLFPGTNTGELFF
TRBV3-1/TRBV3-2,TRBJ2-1,CASSQDDFNGGAFNEQFF
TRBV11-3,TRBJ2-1,CASSHCWSYNEQFF
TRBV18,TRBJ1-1,CASSPRQLENTEAFF
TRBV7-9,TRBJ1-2,CASSTRLVKEAGYTF
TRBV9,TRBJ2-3,CASSLSTDTQYF
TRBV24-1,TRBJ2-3,CATSAQGSSTDTQYF
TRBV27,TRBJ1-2,CASSLRQNYGYTF
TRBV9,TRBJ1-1,CASKPGGGSNTEAFF
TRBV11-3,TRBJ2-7,CASRSGTGPQYF
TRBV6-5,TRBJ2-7,CASSQLAGGYYEQYF
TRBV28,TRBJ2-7,CASRQGEPLYEQYF
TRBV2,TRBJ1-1,CASSLDRNTEAFF
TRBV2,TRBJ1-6,CASGRQGDNSPLHF
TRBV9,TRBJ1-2,CASSDPQAGYTF
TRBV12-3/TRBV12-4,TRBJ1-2,CASAGQGRNGYTF
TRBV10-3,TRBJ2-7,CAITPDRAGEQYF
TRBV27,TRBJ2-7,CASSPQRPGRNYEQYF
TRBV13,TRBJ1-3,CASSLGIGGVSGNTIYF
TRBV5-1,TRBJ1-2,CASSFREGAVGYTF
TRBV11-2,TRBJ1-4,CASSPDGGSGAKLFF
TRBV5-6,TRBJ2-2,CASSSGQAKYTGELFF
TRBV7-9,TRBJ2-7,CASSQPSYEQYF
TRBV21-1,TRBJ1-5,CASSKEVRTAHNQPQHF
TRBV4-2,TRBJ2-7,CASSQPPLAGEGEQYF
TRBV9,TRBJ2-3,CASSIDRIGTQYF
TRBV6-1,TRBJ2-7,CASSEIWGSSYEQYF
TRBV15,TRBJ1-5,CATSRAGQPQHF
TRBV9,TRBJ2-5,CASSANDRGRGETQYF
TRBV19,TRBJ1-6,CASSIDSRSSYNSPLHF
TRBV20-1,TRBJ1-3,CSASERPGGGNTIYF
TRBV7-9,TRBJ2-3,CASSFRTSGGTSTDTQYF